The present T cell receptor (beta chain) was sequenced within a study of T-cell memory formation after mild COVID-19. Across the study: Largely, the TCR clusters proved donor specific. Study conclusions and caveats: Contracting CD8+ clones were enriched in EMRA, CD4+ mainly in CM and EM.

TCRdb reprocessed the 5' RACE reads with MiXCR, giving one entry per CDR3 protein. The table shows 180,000 or so distinct CDR3 sequences, with more than 15% occurring only once. This clonotype was seen more than once but under ten times. The antigen is not known. V gave up 8 bases and J gave up 1 base; unmatched junction bases: 4. This CDR3 is 14 amino acids long. The germline gives CDR1 MNHEY, CDR2 SVGAGI. The chain uses TRBV6-5 and TRBJ2-7, with TRBD2 matching 11 bases. The sequence was obtained from an adult woman who had mild COVID-19 (a few samples of this study predate the infection). Cell type and time point are not known. Material: PBMCs or a T cell subset sorted from them (not recorded which). The CDR3, as DNA: TGTGCCAGCGGAGGGACTAGCGGATCCTACGAGCAGTACTTC. Its translation: CASGGTSGSYEQYF.